Below are 21 T cell receptor beta chains sequenced from a single sample in a study of cytomegalovirus exposure and HLA in healthy donors. With 60 Vbeta and 13 Jbeta primers, the PCR was carried out. This table comes from immunoSEQ multiplex PCR, and its TCRdb copy is limited to in-frame clones, with some not included. The table shows tens of thousands of clones, with over 65% occurring only once. Material for sequencing was PBMCs. The receptors derive from a woman in her thirties or forties in good health and CMV-seropositive.

The chain combines TRBV2 with TRBJ1-5; possibly TRBD1 for D (5 bases). Germline V gene lookup returns CDR1 SNHLY and CDR2 FYNNEI. The V gene lost 7 bases and the J gene lost 5 bases, with 9 bases spanning the gap. This CDR3 region has 12 residues. DNA for the CDR3: TGTGCCAGCACGCGGGGCGATCAGCCCCAGCATTTT. This sequence encodes CASTRGDQPQHF.

This rearrangement joins TRBV27 to TRBJ2-5, with 7 positions matching TRBD1. The V gene end was trimmed by 5 bases and the J gene end by 6 bases; junction bases not matched to a gene: 6. Looked up from germline, CDR1 is MNHEY and CDR2 is SMNVEV (reference sequence). The CDR3 sequence is 13 residues long. Written as DNA, the CDR3 is TGTGCCAGCAGTACAAACAGGGGAAAGACCCAGTACTTC. Translation gives CASSTNRGKTQYF.

The chain carries TRBV27 and TRBJ1-5, with D unresolved. CDR1 MNHEY and CDR2 SMNVEV come from the germline V gene (reference sequence). This CDR3 is built from 14 residues. Trimming shortened V by 5 bases and J by 0 bases, and 8 bases separated the two germline ends. The CDR3 region is CASSPTYSNQPQHF. The CDR3 DNA follows: TGTGCCAGCAGTCCGACATATAGCAATCAGCCCCAGCATTTT.

The genes are TRBV28 and TRBJ1-5; D is undetermined. Deletions cut 3 bases from V and 5 bases from J, with 11 bases between. CDR3 length: 14 amino acids. Germline V gene sequence: CDR1 MDHEN, CDR2 SYDVKM. The CDR3 coding sequence is TGTGCCAGCAGTTTTAGATTTTATGATCAGCCCCAGCATTTT. It is translated as CASSFRFYDQPQHF.

The chain recombines TRBV29-1 with TRBJ2-1; TRBD2 matches 9 bases. The ends lost 2 bases at V and 6 bases at J; junction bases unmatched: 5. Per germline, CDR1 SQVTM and CDR2 ANQGSEA. The CDR3 runs 14 residues. The CDR3 nucleotides are TGCAGCGTTGAATTGGGCGGGAGGGCCAATGAGCAGTTCTTC. Translation gives CSVELGGRANEQFF.

This clone appeared a few times. This chain connects TRBV5-6 to TRBJ2-5; TRBD1 agrees at 7 bases. CDR1 and CDR2 from the germline V gene are SGHDT and YYEEEE. The CDR3 covers 17 residues. Unmatched junction bases numbered 17, after V lost 4 bases and J lost 5 bases. The DNA of the CDR3 is TGTGCCAGCAGCCTCACAGTTCGGACAGGAAGGGGGGAGACCCAGTACTTC. As protein: CASSLTVRTGRGETQYF.

V and J are TRBV7-9 and TRBJ2-5; tentative D call: TRBD2 (6 bases). Judging by the DNA end, TRBJ2-7 fits better; the J call may be wrong. Germline V lookup: CDR1 SEHNR, CDR2 FQNEAQ (reference sequence). This CDR3 has 15 residues. The CDR3 loop reads CASSLEAGKPYEQYF. Written as DNA, the CDR3 is TGTGCCAGCAGCTTAGAGGCGGGAAAGCCCTACGAGCAGTACTTC.

The V call is TRBV27, the J call TRBJ1-5; no firm D call. CDR3 length equals 16 residues. The ends were cut back, 6 bases at V and 0 bases at J, with 15 bases in the middle. In germline, CDR1 is MNHEY, CDR2 SMNVEV (reference sequence). CDR3 DNA: TGTGCCAGCAGCGAAGCCTCAGGATATAGCAATCAGCCCCAGCATTTT. Its protein is CASSEASGYSNQPQHF.

The genes are TRBV2 and TRBJ2-2, with 10 bases fitting TRBD2. The CDR3 sequence is 16 residues long. Germline lookup yields CDR1 SNHLY and CDR2 FYNNEI. The junction had 10 bases not matched to a gene; V was cut back by 7 bases and J by 5 bases. CDR3 nucleotide sequence: TGTGCCAGCACCATCACCGGGACTAGCGCTACCGGGGAGCTGTTTTTT. This encodes CASTITGTSATGELFF. Based on the CDR3 plus reference TRBV2 and TRBJ2-2, the full variable domain is EPEVTQTPSHQVTQMGQEVILRCVPISNHLYFYWYRQILGQKVEFLVSFYNNEISEKSEIFDDQFSVERPDGSNFTLKIRSTKLEDSAMYFCASTITGTSATGELFFGEGSRLTVL.

On this clone itself: The sample has other DNA sequences that encode this CDR3 too. The genes are TRBV5-1 and TRBJ1-4; D gene unclear. The CDR3 is 15 residues long. Germline lookup yields CDR1 SGHRS and CDR2 YFSETQ. V dropped 4 bases and J dropped 3 bases, with 13 bases sitting between them. This CDR3 is CASSQEAGANEKLFF. The CDR3 DNA follows: TGCGCCAGCAGCCAGGAGGCTGGCGCTAATGAAAAACTGTTTTTT. The full variable domain, its missing parts supplied by reference TRBV5-1 and TRBJ1-4, is KAGVTQTPRYLIKTRGQQVTLSCSPISGHRSVSWYQQTPGQGLQFLFEYFSETQRNKGNFPGRFSGRQFSNSRSEMNVSTLELGDSALYLCASSQEAGANEKLFFGSGTQLSVL.

CDR3 region: CASSLLTGTSGPAYNEQFF. In nucleotides, the CDR3 is TGTGCCAGCAGCTTGTTAACCGGGACTAGCGGGCCCGCCTACAATGAGCAGTTCTTC. J is TRBJ2-1 and V is TRBV7-2, with TRBD2 matching 12 bases. Germline trimming cut 3 bases from V and 2 bases from J; bases unmatched to any gene: 11. Germline V lookup: CDR1 SGHTA, CDR2 FQGNSA. The CDR3 spans 19 residues.

The sample holds a few counts of this clone. The CDR3 region is CASSYEAGGPSTQYF. CDR3 coding DNA: TGTGCCAGCAGTTACGAGGCGGGAGGTCCGTCTACGCAGTATTTT. This rearrangement joins TRBV6-5 to TRBJ2-3; 8 bases agree with TRBD2. The CDR3 is 15 amino acids. The V gene end was trimmed by 2 bases and the J gene end by 8 bases; junction bases not matched to a gene: 9. The germline gives CDR1 MNHEY, CDR2 SVGAGI.

The CDR3 DNA reads TGTGCCAGCAGCTTCCGGGGACAGGGTATCGACGAGCAGTACTTC. Protein sequence: CASSFRGQGIDEQYF. The chain joins TRBV5-8 to TRBJ2-7, with 9 nucleotides matching TRBD1. J gave up 5 bases and V 2 bases, and 8 bases lay outside the gene matches. The germline gives CDR1 SGHTS, CDR2 YDEGEE. The CDR3 totals 15 residues.

This chain joins TRBV19 and TRBJ1-2; D is possibly TRBD1 (6 bases). Trimming took off 8 bases at V and 5 bases at J, with 21 bases between the two ends. The CDR3 has 15 amino acids. Germline V CDR1 and CDR2: LNHDA, SQIVND (reference sequence). In DNA, the CDR3 is TGTGCCAGTCGGGACATCGCGGGTCGAACTTATGGCTACACCTTC. It yields the protein CASRDIAGRTYGYTF.

The rearrangement joins TRBV5-4 to TRBJ1-1, with TRBD1 matching over 10 bases. This CDR3 is 16 amino acids long. V lost 3 bases to trimming and J lost 1 base; unmatched junction nucleotides: 6. Germline V CDR1 and CDR2: SGHNT, YYREEE (reference sequence). The CDR3 DNA follows: TGTGCCAGCAGCTCGCGACAGGGGGCGGGGAACACTGAAGCTTTCTTT. It specifies CASSSRQGAGNTEAFF.

There are a few counts of this clone. The chain carries TRBV6-5 and TRBJ2-7, with a tentative D call TRBD2 (6 bases). The CDR3 runs to 12 residues. The ends were cut back, 6 bases at V and 1 base at J, with 7 bases in the middle. Germline V gives CDR1 MNHEY, CDR2 SVGAGI. The CDR3 reads CASRGLSYEQYF. DNA for the CDR3: TGTGCCAGCAGGGGACTTTCCTACGAGCAGTACTTC.

V and J are TRBV5-1 and TRBJ1-2, with D perhaps matching TRBD1 (5 bases). Germline V CDR1 and CDR2: SGHRS, YFSETQ. V lost 3 bases, J lost 1 base, and 16 bases lay in between. The CDR3 length is 16 residues. The CDR3 bases are TGCGCCAGCAGCTCTCCCGGGACGGGGGTTAACTATGGCTACACCTTC. Amino acids: CASSSPGTGVNYGYTF.

The rearrangement links TRBV19 to TRBJ2-1, with D maybe TRBD1 (7 bases). V lost 7 bases and J 5 bases, leaving 21 bases between the germline ends. Per the germline V gene, CDR1 is LNHDA and CDR2 is SQIVND (reference sequence). The CDR3 has 16 residues. CDR3 loop: CASMRGDSLANNEQFF. The CDR3 DNA sequence: TGTGCCAGTATGAGGGGGGACAGCTTAGCAAACAATGAGCAGTTCTTC.

V is TRBV6-1 and J is TRBJ2-2, with TRBD2 matching 8 bases. The V segment lost 4 bases and the J segment 5 bases; nucleotides outside the gene matches: 6. This CDR3 comprises 15 residues. Germline CDR1 and CDR2: MNHNS and SASEGT. CDR3 sequence (DNA): TGTGCCAGCAGTGTGACTAGCGCAGGGACCGGGGAGCTGTTTTTT. This codes for CASSVTSAGTGELFF.

The chain joins TRBV28 to TRBJ1-1; 9 positions agree with TRBD1. The V and J ends lost 5 bases and 6 bases, in that order; junction bases with no gene match: 16. The CDR3 totals 17 residues. Germline CDR1 MDHEN, CDR2 SYDVKM. CDR3 DNA: TGTGCCAGCAGTGACGCGGCCGGGACAGGGCGTCTCGCTGAAGCTTTCTTT. Amino acids: CASSDAAGTGRLAEAFF.

CDR3 DNA sequence: TGTGCCAGCAGCCCCGGACAGATTCATACCGGGGAGCTGTTTTTT. Amino acids: CASSPGQIHTGELFF. The chain joins TRBV9 to TRBJ2-2; D is perhaps TRBD1 (6 bases). The CDR3 covers 15 residues. V dropped 4 bases and J dropped 5 bases, with 15 bases sitting between them. CDR1 and CDR2 (germline): SGDLS, YYNGEE.